These 17 T cell receptor beta chains originate from one sample sequenced in a study of cytomegalovirus exposure and HLA in healthy donors. Assay used: immunoSEQ multiplex PCR; TCRdb lists only in-frame clones, some missing. The table lists around 100,000 clones, roughly 95% of them singletons. Sequenced input: PBMCs. The receptors stem from a woman aged 18-29 years in good health and CMV-seronegative.

The chain links TRBV5-4 to TRBJ2-2; D is undetermined. The CDR3 extends over 17 amino acids. V was cut by 4 bases and J by 0 bases, with 16 bases left in between. CDR1 and CDR2 from the germline V gene are SGHNT and YYREEE (reference sequence). The CDR3 spells CASSPIASSANTGELFF. CDR3 DNA sequence: TGTGCCAGCAGCCCCATTGCAAGTTCGGCGAACACCGGGGAGCTGTTTTTT.

The rearrangement uses TRBV5-1 and TRBJ2-3, with no clear D. CDR1 and CDR2 from the germline V gene are SGHRS and YFSETQ. This CDR3 spans 15 amino acids. The V gene lost 1 base and the J gene lost 3 bases, with 12 bases spanning the gap. The CDR3 reads CASSLTGSITDTQYF. Written as DNA, the CDR3 is TGCGCCAGCAGCTTGACGGGTTCGATAACAGATACGCAGTATTTT.

This chain links TRBV10-3 with TRBJ2-1; perhaps TRBD2 as D (6 bases). The CDR3 consists of 15 residues. V shed 3 bases and J shed 5 bases, with 14 bases lying between them. Germline loops: CDR1 ENHRY, CDR2 SYGVKD. This CDR3 is CAISDNRERDNEQFF. The CDR3 DNA is TGTGCCATCAGTGATAACCGGGAGCGCGACAATGAGCAGTTCTTC.

The chain employs TRBV7-9 and TRBJ2-5, with 7 bases aligning to TRBD2. Germline CDR1 is SEHNR and CDR2 is FQNEAQ (reference sequence). V was pared by 4 bases and J by 5 bases, with 10 bases of the junction left unmatched. This CDR3 has 15 residues. CDR3 nucleotide sequence: TGTGCCAGCAGCTCCTCGGGGAGGGAAGAGGAGACCCAGTACTTC. Protein: CASSSSGREEETQYF. Combining the CDR3 with reference TRBV7-9 and TRBJ2-5 gives the whole variable domain DTGVSQNPRHKITKRGQNVTFRCDPISEHNRLYWYRQTLGQGPEFLTYFQNEAQLEKSRLLSDRFSAERPKGSFSTLEIQRTEQGDSAMYLCASSSSGREEETQYFGPGTRLLVL.

V usage is TRBV5-1 and J usage is TRBJ1-2, with D tentatively TRBD1 (5 bases). CDR1 and CDR2 (germline): SGHRS, YFSETQ. The V end was cut by 0 bases, the J end by 8 bases, with 8 bases between. This CDR3 contains 12 residues. The CDR3 region has the DNA TGCGCCAGCAGCTTGGCAGGGTACGGCTACACCTTC. Its protein is CASSLAGYGYTF.

The chain employs TRBV19 and TRBJ2-7; 9 nucleotides align to TRBD2. The CDR3 contains 16 residues. V dropped 3 bases and J dropped 4; count of bases not matched to a gene: 10. Per germline, CDR1 LNHDA and CDR2 SQIVND (reference sequence). This CDR3 reads CASSIFPREGGYEQYF. The CDR3 coding sequence is TGTGCCAGTAGTATCTTTCCGCGGGAGGGAGGGTACGAGCAGTACTTC.

Only one count was recorded for this clone. The chain joins TRBV19 to TRBJ2-7; 8 nucleotides match TRBD1. The germline gives CDR1 LNHDA, CDR2 SQIVND (reference sequence). V shed 1 base, J shed 3 bases, and the junction held 14 bases outside the gene matches. This CDR3 comprises 18 residues. CDR3 protein: CASSIVLSGRGQDYEQYF. The CDR3 nucleotides are TGTGCCAGTAGTATAGTTTTATCTGGCCGGGGACAGGACTACGAGCAGTACTTC.

In this sample, this clone turned up once. The V and J genes are TRBV9 and TRBJ2-2; TRBD1 agrees at 7 bases. The CDR3 has 15 residues. V was pared by 7 bases and J by 0 bases, with 6 bases of the junction left unmatched. CDR1 SGDLS and CDR2 YYNGEE come from the germline V gene. CDR3 sequence (DNA): TGTGCCAGCGCCTCCGGGACAGCGAACACCGGGGAGCTGTTTTTT. The encoded protein is CASASGTANTGELFF.

A word on this clone: This sample includes further DNA sequences coding for the same CDR3. This rearrangement joins TRBV30 to TRBJ1-1; tentatively, D is TRBD1 (5 bases). CDR1 and CDR2 (germline): GTSNPN, SVGIG (reference sequence). The CDR3 totals 13 residues. V lost 0 bases and J lost 2, with 7 bases in between. The CDR3, as DNA: TGTGCCTGGAGTGTTCAGGGTAACACTGAAGCTTTCTTT. This encodes CAWSVQGNTEAFF.

This clone appeared a single time. This chain links TRBV5-1 with TRBJ1-2; TRBD1 is a possible D gene (5 bases). This CDR3 is 12 amino acids long. The V gene's germline CDR1 is SGHRS and CDR2 YFSETQ. Trimming left V 2 bases short and J 4 bases short, with 6 bases between. CDR3 DNA sequence: TGCGCCAGCAGCTTCGACAGCTATGGCTACACCTTC. This encodes CASSFDSYGYTF.

This chain links TRBV29-1 with TRBJ1-1; 7 bases fit TRBD1. The germline CDR1 and CDR2 sequences are SQVTM and ANQGSEA. Trimming removed 7 bases from V and 1 base from J; junction bases left unmatched: 6. This CDR3 has 13 residues. CDR3 protein: CSAQGGPNTEAFF. The CDR3 nucleotides read TGCAGCGCCCAAGGGGGCCCGAACACTGAAGCTTTCTTT.

The V gene is TRBV6-1, the J gene TRBJ2-7; tentative D call: TRBD2 (6 bases). Trimming shortened V by 2 bases and J by 0 bases, and 14 bases separated the two germline ends. Per germline, CDR1 MNHNS and CDR2 SASEGT. CDR3 length equals 16 residues. This CDR3 is CASSEWEARGSYEQYF. CDR3 sequence (DNA): TGTGCCAGCAGTGAATGGGAGGCAAGGGGCTCCTACGAGCAGTACTTC.

This chain links TRBV2 with TRBJ2-1; D ambiguous. Looked up from germline, CDR1 is SNHLY and CDR2 is FYNNEI. Trimming cost V 7 bases and J 0 bases, with 10 bases left between them. CDR3 length equals 14 residues. In nucleotides, the CDR3 is TGTGCCAGCACAAAACTTATCTCCTACAATGAGCAGTTCTTC. Its protein product is CASTKLISYNEQFF.

The chain has TRBV5-4 and TRBJ2-7; a possible D gene is TRBD1 (6 bases). Trimming removed 1 base from V and 5 bases from J, with 13 bases in between. The CDR3 has 14 amino acids. CDR1 SGHNT and CDR2 YYREEE come from the germline V gene (reference sequence). The CDR3 coding sequence is TGTGCCAGCAGCTTGACAGGGCTGGGCGACGAGCAGTACTTC. The encoded protein is CASSLTGLGDEQYF.

The rearrangement joins TRBV27 to TRBJ1-2; 7 positions agree with TRBD1. Germline lookup yields CDR1 MNHEY and CDR2 SMNVEV (reference sequence). CDR3 length: 15 residues. Unmatched junction bases numbered 9, after V lost 8 bases and J lost 0 bases. CDR3 sequence: CASLPQGRTNYGYTF. The CDR3, as DNA: TGTGCCAGCCTCCCACAGGGGAGAACTAACTATGGCTACACCTTC.

The chain employs TRBV18 and TRBJ1-3; D might be TRBD1 (6 bases). Trimming pared 1 base from V and 0 bases from J, leaving 16 bases between. The germline V gene has CDR1 KGHSH and CDR2 LQKENI. The CDR3 runs 18 residues. CDR3 protein: CASSPQANPGHSGNTIYF. CDR3 in DNA: TGTGCCAGCTCACCACAAGCAAACCCGGGACACTCTGGAAACACCATATATTTT.

This rearrangement joins TRBV11-2 to TRBJ2-3, with TRBD2 identical over 7 bases. The V gene's germline CDR1 is SGHAT and CDR2 FQNNGV. CDR3 length equals 13 residues. V shed 3 bases and J 9 bases; nucleotides not matched to a gene: 6. The CDR3 here is CASSFSGPGTQYF. The CDR3, as DNA: TGTGCCAGCAGCTTTAGCGGGCCGGGGACGCAGTATTTT.